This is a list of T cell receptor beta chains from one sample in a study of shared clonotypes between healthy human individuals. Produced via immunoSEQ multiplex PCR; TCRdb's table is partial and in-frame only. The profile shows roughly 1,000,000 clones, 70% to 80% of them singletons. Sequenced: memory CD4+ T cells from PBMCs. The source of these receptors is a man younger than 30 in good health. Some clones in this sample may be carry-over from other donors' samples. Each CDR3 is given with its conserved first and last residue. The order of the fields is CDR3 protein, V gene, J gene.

CDR3 protein: CASSTGGQSNQPQHF; V gene: TRBV18; J gene: TRBJ1-5
CDR3 protein: CASRTGTVVNTEAFF; V gene: TRBV21-1; J gene: TRBJ1-1
CDR3 protein: CASSLWVAGVEEQYF; V gene: TRBV27; J gene: TRBJ2-7
CDR3 protein: CATSRDRGPQETQYF; V gene: TRBV15; J gene: TRBJ2-5
CDR3 protein: CASSVDGQSNYGYTF; V gene: TRBV9; J gene: TRBJ1-2
CDR3 protein: CASRGQGSRSGNTIYF; V gene: TRBV5-6; J gene: TRBJ1-3
CDR3 protein: CASTPRQPYPEAFF; V gene: TRBV19; J gene: TRBJ1-1
CDR3 protein: CSVSGTRSSYEQYF; V gene: TRBV29-1; J gene: TRBJ2-7
CDR3 protein: CASSQRSLMNTEAFF; V gene: TRBV27; J gene: TRBJ1-1
CDR3 protein: CASSLAGADEAFF; V gene: TRBV6-6; J gene: TRBJ1-1
CDR3 protein: CASSGRDRGETQYF; V gene: TRBV2; J gene: TRBJ2-5
CDR3 protein: CASSSLPGVVETQYF; V gene: TRBV5-1; J gene: TRBJ2-5
CDR3 protein: CASSQGAKGRLFF; V gene: TRBV5-8; J gene: TRBJ1-4
CDR3 protein: CATEAGGGNQPQHF; V gene: TRBV28; J gene: TRBJ1-5
CDR3 protein: CASSLLSGADTQYF; V gene: TRBV7-6; J gene: TRBJ2-3
CDR3 protein: CASAGSPQETQYF; V gene: TRBV15; J gene: TRBJ2-5
CDR3 protein: CASSLTQNTEAFF; V gene: TRBV7-3; J gene: TRBJ1-1
CDR3 protein: CASSLGTITEAFF; V gene: TRBV5-1; J gene: TRBJ1-1
CDR3 protein: CSAESREAQYF; V gene: TRBV20-1; J gene: TRBJ2-5
CDR3 protein: CASSSGTGYSTDTQYF; V gene: TRBV5-4; J gene: TRBJ2-3
CDR3 protein: CASSVKETQYF; V gene: TRBV5-1; J gene: TRBJ2-5
CDR3 protein: CASNPLGDLNYEQYF; V gene: TRBV28; J gene: TRBJ2-7
CDR3 protein: CASSLVDEQFF; V gene: TRBV2; J gene: TRBJ2-1
CDR3 protein: CASSLTGTSGTYEQYF; V gene: TRBV18; J gene: TRBJ2-7
CDR3 protein: CASSPGLGGGYEQFF; V gene: TRBV7-3; J gene: TRBJ2-1
CDR3 protein: CASSQGRTTSVGEDTQYF; V gene: TRBV4-3; J gene: TRBJ2-3
CDR3 protein: CASSWGFGGPQETQYF; V gene: TRBV5-8; J gene: TRBJ2-5
CDR3 protein: CASSYSRRGIASAQYF; V gene: TRBV6-5; J gene: TRBJ2-3
CDR3 protein: CASAGTAYTGELFF; V gene: TRBV19; J gene: TRBJ2-2
CDR3 protein: CASSSTGGSNQPQHF; V gene: TRBV11-2; J gene: TRBJ1-5
CDR3 protein: CASSMRAGAPTDTQYF; V gene: TRBV19; J gene: TRBJ2-3
CDR3 protein: CASSSGVRYEQYF; V gene: TRBV18; J gene: TRBJ2-7
CDR3 protein: CASSLGAGATDTQYF; V gene: TRBV5-1; J gene: TRBJ2-3
CDR3 protein: CASEKPGREETQYF; V gene: TRBV28; J gene: TRBJ2-5
CDR3 protein: CASKEGSLYEQYF; V gene: TRBV2; J gene: TRBJ2-7
CDR3 protein: CASSGSAFSNQPQHF; V gene: TRBV2; J gene: TRBJ1-5
CDR3 protein: CASSQTGSNTEAFF; V gene: TRBV6-1; J gene: TRBJ1-1
CDR3 protein: CASSPSRGKPQHF; V gene: TRBV28; J gene: TRBJ1-5
CDR3 protein: CAISVGMNTEAFF; V gene: TRBV10-3; J gene: TRBJ1-1
CDR3 protein: CASSKMTGVSTDTQYF; V gene: TRBV7-9; J gene: TRBJ2-3
CDR3 protein: CAAQQGWGTNEKLFF; V gene: TRBV28; J gene: TRBJ1-4
CDR3 protein: CASTSTSGPSTDTQYF; V gene: TRBV5-4; J gene: TRBJ2-3
CDR3 protein: CASSYGRGTDGYTF; V gene: TRBV6-5; J gene: TRBJ1-2
CDR3 protein: CASSSRRSGEKLFF; V gene: TRBV28; J gene: TRBJ1-4
CDR3 protein: CASSQDRENGYTF; V gene: TRBV18; J gene: TRBJ1-2
CDR3 protein: CASKGRNTIYF; V gene: TRBV6-1; J gene: TRBJ1-3
CDR3 protein: CASSPGGTGELFF; V gene: TRBV28; J gene: TRBJ2-2
CDR3 protein: CASSTTGGQPQHF; V gene: TRBV18; J gene: TRBJ1-5
CDR3 protein: CASSLRPEAYGYTF; V gene: TRBV27; J gene: TRBJ1-2
CDR3 protein: CASSQDWVRRRADTQYF; V gene: TRBV4-3; J gene: TRBJ2-3
CDR3 protein: CASSQGWNRGLFYEQYF; V gene: TRBV14; J gene: TRBJ2-7
CDR3 protein: CASSHVKGQGARGYTF; V gene: TRBV13; J gene: TRBJ1-2
CDR3 protein: CASSVAGFSYNEQFF; V gene: TRBV9; J gene: TRBJ2-1
CDR3 protein: CASSLSGSLDEQFF; V gene: TRBV5-1; J gene: TRBJ2-1
CDR3 protein: CASSPSRGNEQFF; V gene: TRBV18; J gene: TRBJ2-1
CDR3 protein: CASSMIRTSTDTQYF; V gene: TRBV19; J gene: TRBJ2-3
CDR3 protein: CASGPIAGAEQFF; V gene: TRBV12-5; J gene: TRBJ2-1
CDR3 protein: CASSLDPGGTGELFF; V gene: TRBV7-6; J gene: TRBJ2-2
CDR3 protein: CASSEQGAISNQPQHF; V gene: TRBV6-1; J gene: TRBJ1-5